The 6 T cell receptor beta chains in this list originate from one sample, sequenced in a study of blood T cell repertoires in COVID-19. Sequencing was performed with immunoSEQ multiplex PCR; in TCRdb, only in-frame clones are kept and a portion is missing. The sample contains some 100,000 clones, roughly 88% of which appear only once. The sequenced material came from peripheral blood. These receptors all come from a human donor with active COVID-19. The donor label of this sample is uncertain.

This clone was found a few times. This sequence joins TRBV4-2 and TRBJ2-2; TRBD2 agrees at 11 bases. The CDR3 has 16 amino acids. Germline V gives CDR1 LGHNA, CDR2 YNFKEQ. J was trimmed by 5 bases and V by 0 bases; bases with no gene match: 2. The CDR3 protein is CASSQELAGETGELFF. The CDR3 coding sequence is TGTGCCAGCAGCCAAGAACTAGCGGGAGAGACCGGGGAGCTGTTTTTT.

The rearrangement links TRBV25-1 to TRBJ2-1; the match to TRBD2 covers 7 bases. The germline V gene has CDR1 MGHDK and CDR2 SYGVNS. J lost 8 bases, V lost 1 base, and 5 bases had no gene match. CDR3 size: 14 residues. DNA of the CDR3: TGTGCCAGCAGTGAATTGAATGGGAGGGATGAGCAGTTCTTC. Its translation: CASSELNGRDEQFF.

On this clone itself: Other DNA sequences within the sample encode an identical CDR3. This rearrangement joins TRBV9 to TRBJ2-1, with 10 bases matching TRBD2. Germline loops: CDR1 SGDLS, CDR2 YYNGEE. V dropped 3 bases and J dropped 2; count of bases not matched to a gene: 2. This CDR3 is built from 15 residues. CDR3 in amino acids: CASSGSGGTYNEQFF. CDR3 nucleotide sequence: TGTGCCAGCAGCGGTAGCGGGGGGACCTACAATGAGCAGTTCTTC.

This chain joins TRBV9 and TRBJ2-1, with TRBD1 as a possible D gene (6 bases). Trimming pared 4 bases from V and 4 bases from J, leaving 12 bases between. The CDR3 extends over 14 amino acids. Germline values: CDR1 SGDLS, CDR2 YYNGEE. For the CDR3, the DNA is TGTGCCAGCAGCACAACAGGGATTTACAATGAGCAGTTCTTC. It codes for CASSTTGIYNEQFF.

V and J are TRBV5-1 and TRBJ2-2, with TRBD2 matching over 8 bases. V was clipped by 4 bases and J by 2 bases; unmatched bases: 4. The CDR3 has 15 residues. Looked up from germline, CDR1 is SGHRS and CDR2 is YFSETQ. CDR3 DNA sequence: TGCGCCAGCAGCAGTAGCGGGGCTAACACCGGGGAGCTGTTTTTT. Encoded protein: CASSSSGANTGELFF.

The chain recombines TRBV15 with TRBJ1-5; D unclear. The CDR3 is made up of 13 amino acids. Germline V gene lookup returns CDR1 LNHNV and CDR2 YYDKDF (reference sequence). Trimming took 1 base from V and 4 from J, leaving 5 bases between them. CDR3 loop: CATSRVENQPQHF. The CDR3 DNA follows: TGTGCCACCAGCAGAGTGGAGAATCAGCCCCAGCATTTT. Filled out from reference TRBV15 and TRBJ1-5, the complete variable domain reads DAMVIQNPRYQVTQFGKPVTLSCSQTLNHNVMYWYQQKSSQAPKLLFHYYDKDFNNEADTPDNFQSRRPNTSFCFLDIRSPGLGDTAMYLCATSRVENQPQHFGDGTRLSIL.